The 3 T cell receptor beta chains in this list originate from one sample, sequenced in a study of Graves' ophthalmopathy and Graves' hyperthyroidism. RNA transcripts were the template, and TCR beta CDR3 regions were amplified from them. HTBI primers primed a first-round RT-PCR, and a second-round multiplex PCR followed. TCRdb used MiXCR to reprocess the multiplex PCR reads, holding one entry per CDR3 protein. The data hold around 1.1 million distinct CDR3 sequences, with about 35% observed a single time. Sample: peripheral blood or thyroid tissue (not recorded which). These receptors all come from an adult man with Graves' hyperthyroidism.

The rearrangement uses TRBV9 and TRBJ2-5; TRBD2 aligns across 8 bases. Germline CDR1 SGDLS, CDR2 YYNGEE. V lost 2 bases, J lost 3 bases, and 9 bases stayed unmatched. This CDR3 region has 16 residues. Here the CDR3 DNA reads TGTGCCAGCAGCGTCCATAGCGGGATCCTTAAAGAGACCCAGTACTTC. Its translation is CASSVHSGILKETQYF.

This clonotype was observed a few times. This sequence joins TRBV25-1 and TRBJ2-3, with D perhaps TRBD2 (5 bases). The germline V gene has CDR1 MGHDK and CDR2 SYGVNS. With 3 bases removed from V and 4 bases from J, the gap between germline ends came to 8 bases. The CDR3 spans 13 residues. CDR3 in amino acids: CASSDGGSDTQYF. CDR3 nucleotides: TGTGCCAGCAGTGATGGAGGCTCAGATACGCAGTATTTT.

The J gene is TRBJ2-5, the V gene TRBV14; D is uncertain. From germline, CDR1 is SGHDN and CDR2 FVKESK. V was shortened by 4 bases and J by 2 bases, with 20 bases between the two germline ends. The CDR3 extends over 17 amino acids. The CDR3 nucleotides are TGTGCCAGCAGCCTTATGGGGAAGGGTTTTTGGCAAGAGACCCAGTACTTC. This gives the protein CASSLMGKGFWQETQYF.